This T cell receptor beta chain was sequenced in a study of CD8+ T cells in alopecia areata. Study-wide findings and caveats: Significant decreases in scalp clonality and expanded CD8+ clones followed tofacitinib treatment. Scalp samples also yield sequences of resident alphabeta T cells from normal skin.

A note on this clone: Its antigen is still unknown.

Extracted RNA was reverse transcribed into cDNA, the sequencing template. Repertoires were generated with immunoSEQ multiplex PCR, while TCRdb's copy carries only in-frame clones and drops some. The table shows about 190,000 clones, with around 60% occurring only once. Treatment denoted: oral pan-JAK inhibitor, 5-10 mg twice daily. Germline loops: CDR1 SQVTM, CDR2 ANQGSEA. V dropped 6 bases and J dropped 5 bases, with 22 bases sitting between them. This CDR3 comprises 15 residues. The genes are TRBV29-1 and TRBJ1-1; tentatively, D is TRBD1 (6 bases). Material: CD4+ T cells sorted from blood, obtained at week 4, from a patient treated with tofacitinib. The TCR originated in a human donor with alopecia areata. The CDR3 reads CSVGAGGGFGTEAFF. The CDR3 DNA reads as TGCAGCGTGGGGGCCGGAGGGGGATTCGGTACTGAAGCTTTCTTT.